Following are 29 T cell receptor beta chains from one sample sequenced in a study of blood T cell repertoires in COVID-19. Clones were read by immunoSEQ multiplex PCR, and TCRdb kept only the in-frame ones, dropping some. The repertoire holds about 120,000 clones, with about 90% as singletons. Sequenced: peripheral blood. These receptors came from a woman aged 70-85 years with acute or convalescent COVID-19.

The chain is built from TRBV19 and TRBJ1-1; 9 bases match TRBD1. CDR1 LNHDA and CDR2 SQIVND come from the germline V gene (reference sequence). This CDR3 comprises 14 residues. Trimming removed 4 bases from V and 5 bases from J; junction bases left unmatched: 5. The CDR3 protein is CASSTGTGWTEAFF. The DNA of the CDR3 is TGTGCCAGTAGTACCGGGACAGGGTGGACTGAAGCTTTCTTT.

This CDR3 reads CASRGGRRRPYNEQFF. The DNA of the CDR3 is TGTGCCAGCAGGGGGGGGCGGCGGCGGCCTTACAATGAGCAGTTCTTC. The V and J genes are TRBV6-4 and TRBJ2-1; possible D gene TRBD2, 7 bases. CDR1 and CDR2 from the germline V gene are MRHNA and SNTAGT. V was cut by 6 bases and J by 4 bases, with 19 bases left in between. There are 16 residues in the CDR3.

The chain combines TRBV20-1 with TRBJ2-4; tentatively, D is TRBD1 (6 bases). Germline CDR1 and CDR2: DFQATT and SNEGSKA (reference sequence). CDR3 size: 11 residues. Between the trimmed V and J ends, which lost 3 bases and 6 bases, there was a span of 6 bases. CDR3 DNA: TGCAGTGCTAGGGACAGAAACATTCAGTACTTC. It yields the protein CSARDRNIQYF.

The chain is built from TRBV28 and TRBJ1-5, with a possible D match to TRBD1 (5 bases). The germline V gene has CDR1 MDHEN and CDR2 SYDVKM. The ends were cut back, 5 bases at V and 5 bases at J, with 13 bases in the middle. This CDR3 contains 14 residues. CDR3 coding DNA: TGTGCCAGCAGTGGATGGGGGGGGGATCAGCCCCAGCATTTT. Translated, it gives CASSGWGGDQPQHF.

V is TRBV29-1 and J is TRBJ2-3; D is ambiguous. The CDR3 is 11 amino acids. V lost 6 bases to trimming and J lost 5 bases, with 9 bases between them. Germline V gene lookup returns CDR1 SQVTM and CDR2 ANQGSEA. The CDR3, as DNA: TGCAGCGTAGCGACCGAAGATACGCAGTATTTT. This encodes CSVATEDTQYF.

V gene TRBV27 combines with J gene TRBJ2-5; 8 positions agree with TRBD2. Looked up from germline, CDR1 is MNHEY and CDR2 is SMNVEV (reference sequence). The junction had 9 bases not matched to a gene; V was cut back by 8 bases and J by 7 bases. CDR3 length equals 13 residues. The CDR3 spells CASAGLASGTQYF. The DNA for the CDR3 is TGTGCCAGCGCCGGACTAGCCTCCGGGACCCAGTACTTC.

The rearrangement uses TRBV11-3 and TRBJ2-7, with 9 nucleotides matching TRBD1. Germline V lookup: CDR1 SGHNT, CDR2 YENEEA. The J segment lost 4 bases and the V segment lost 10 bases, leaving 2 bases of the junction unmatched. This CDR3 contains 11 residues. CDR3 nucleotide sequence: TGTGCCACGGGGACAGGGTACGAGCAGTACTTC. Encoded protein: CATGTGYEQYF.

CDR3 nucleotides: TGTGCCAGCAGCGACAGGGGCGACTCACCCCTCCACTTT. Translation: CASSDRGDSPLHF. The chain joins TRBV6-2 or TRBV6-3 to TRBJ1-6; 8 nucleotides agree with TRBD1. Germline CDR1 and CDR2: MNHEY and SVGEGT. V lost 6 bases to trimming and J lost 10 bases; unmatched junction nucleotides: 5. The CDR3 spans 13 residues.

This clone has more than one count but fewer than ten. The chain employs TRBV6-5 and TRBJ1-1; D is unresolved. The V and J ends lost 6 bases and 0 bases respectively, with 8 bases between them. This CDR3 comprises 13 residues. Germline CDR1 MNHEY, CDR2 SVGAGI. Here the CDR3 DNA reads TGTGCCAGCAGCCAACTAATGAACACTGAAGCTTTCTTT. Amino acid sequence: CASSQLMNTEAFF.

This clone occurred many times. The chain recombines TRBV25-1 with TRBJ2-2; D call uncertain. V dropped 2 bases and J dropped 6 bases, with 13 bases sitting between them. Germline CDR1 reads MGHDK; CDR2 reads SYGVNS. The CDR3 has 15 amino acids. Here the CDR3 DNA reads TGTGCCAGCAGTGAAAGCTGGAGAGAGGCCGGGGAGCTGTTTTTT. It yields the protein CASSESWREAGELFF. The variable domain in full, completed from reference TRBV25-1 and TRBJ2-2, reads EADIYQTPRYLVIGTGKKITLECSQTMGHDKMYWYQQDPGMELHLIHYSYGVNSTEKGDLSSESTVSRIRTEHFPLTLESARPSHTSQYLCASSESWREAGELFFGEGSRLTVL.

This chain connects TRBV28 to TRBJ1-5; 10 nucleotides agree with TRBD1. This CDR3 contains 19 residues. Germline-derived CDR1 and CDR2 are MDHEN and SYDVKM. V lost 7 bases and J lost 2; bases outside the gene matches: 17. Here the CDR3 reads CASTQVGTGEPWGNQPQHF. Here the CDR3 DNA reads TGTGCCAGCACTCAAGTCGGGACAGGGGAACCTTGGGGCAATCAGCCCCAGCATTTT.

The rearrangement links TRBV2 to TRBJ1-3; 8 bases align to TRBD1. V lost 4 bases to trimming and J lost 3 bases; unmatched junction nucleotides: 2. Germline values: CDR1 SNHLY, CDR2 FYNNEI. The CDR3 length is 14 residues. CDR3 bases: TGTGCCAGCAGTGCAGGGGGCGGTGGAAACACCATATATTTT. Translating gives CASSAGGGGNTIYF.

The CDR3 loop reads CASSLTGGSAKNIQYF. The CDR3 coding sequence is TGTGCCAGCAGTTTAACCGGGGGTAGTGCCAAAAACATTCAGTACTTC. The chain is built from TRBV28 and TRBJ2-4; D possibly corresponds to TRBD2 (6 bases). The CDR3 totals 16 residues. Trimming took off 2 bases at V and 1 base at J, with 12 bases between the two ends. CDR1 and CDR2 (germline): MDHEN, SYDVKM.

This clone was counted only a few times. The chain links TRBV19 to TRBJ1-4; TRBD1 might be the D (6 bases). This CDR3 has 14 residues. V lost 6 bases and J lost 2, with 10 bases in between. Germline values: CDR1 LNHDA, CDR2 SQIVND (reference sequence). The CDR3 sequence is CASRVTGTNEKLFF. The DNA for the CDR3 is TGTGCCAGTAGGGTGACAGGTACTAATGAAAAACTGTTTTTT.

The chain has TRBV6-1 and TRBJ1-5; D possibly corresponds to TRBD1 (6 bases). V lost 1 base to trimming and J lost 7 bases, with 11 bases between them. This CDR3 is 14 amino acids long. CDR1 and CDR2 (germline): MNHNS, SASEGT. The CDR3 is CASSEVARGQPQHF. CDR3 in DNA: TGTGCCAGCAGTGAAGTGGCCAGGGGCCAGCCCCAGCATTTT.

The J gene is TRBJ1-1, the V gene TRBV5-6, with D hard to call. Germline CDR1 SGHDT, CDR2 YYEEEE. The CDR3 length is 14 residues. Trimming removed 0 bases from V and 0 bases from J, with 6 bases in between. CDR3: CASSLGQMNTEAFF. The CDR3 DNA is TGTGCCAGCAGCTTGGGTCAAATGAACACTGAAGCTTTCTTT.

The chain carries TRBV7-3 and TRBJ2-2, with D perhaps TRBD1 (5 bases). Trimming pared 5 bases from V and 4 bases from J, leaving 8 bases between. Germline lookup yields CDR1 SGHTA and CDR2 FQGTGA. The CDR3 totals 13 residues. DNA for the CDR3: TGTGCCAGCAGCCCCACAGGCACCGGGGAGCTGTTTTTT. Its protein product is CASSPTGTGELFF.

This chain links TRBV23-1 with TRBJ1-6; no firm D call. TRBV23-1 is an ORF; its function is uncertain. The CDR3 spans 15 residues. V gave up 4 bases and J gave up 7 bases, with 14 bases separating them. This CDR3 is CASSLRTNYNSPLHF. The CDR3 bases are TGCGCCAGCAGTCTGAGAACGAACTACAATTCACCCCTCCACTTT.

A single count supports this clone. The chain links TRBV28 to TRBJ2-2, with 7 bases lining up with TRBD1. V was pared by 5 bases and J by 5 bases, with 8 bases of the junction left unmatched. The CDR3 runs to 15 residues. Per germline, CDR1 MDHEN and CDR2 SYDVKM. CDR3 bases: TGTGCCAGCAGTGGGGACAGATCGGGGACCGGGGAGCTGTTTTTT. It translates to CASSGDRSGTGELFF.

The CDR3 here is CACNRGLNTGELFF. The CDR3 region has the DNA TGTGCCTGTAACAGGGGGCTGAACACCGGGGAGCTGTTTTTT. The V call is TRBV30, the J call TRBJ2-2; 9 positions agree with TRBD1. The V and J ends lost 6 bases and 1 base, in that order; junction bases with no gene match: 3. Germline V lookup: CDR1 GTSNPN, CDR2 SVGIG (reference sequence). The CDR3 is 14 residues long.

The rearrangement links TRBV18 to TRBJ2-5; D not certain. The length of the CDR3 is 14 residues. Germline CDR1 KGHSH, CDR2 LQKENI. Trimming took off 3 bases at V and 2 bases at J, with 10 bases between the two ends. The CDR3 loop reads CASSPSKKQETQYF. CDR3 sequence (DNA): TGTGCCAGCTCACCTAGTAAGAAGCAAGAGACCCAGTACTTC.

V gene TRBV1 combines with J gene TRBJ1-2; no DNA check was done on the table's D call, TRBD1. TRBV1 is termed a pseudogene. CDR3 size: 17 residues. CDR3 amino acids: CTSSQVPPGQGFVGYTF. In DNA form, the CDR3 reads TGCACCAGCAGCCAAGTTCCCCCGGGACAGGGCTTTGTTGGCTACACCTTC.

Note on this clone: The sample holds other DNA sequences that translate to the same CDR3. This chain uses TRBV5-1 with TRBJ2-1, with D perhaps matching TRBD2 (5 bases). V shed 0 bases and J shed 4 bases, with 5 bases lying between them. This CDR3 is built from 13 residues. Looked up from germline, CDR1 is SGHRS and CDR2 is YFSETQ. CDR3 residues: CASSLGTYNEQFF. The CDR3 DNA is TGCGCCAGCAGCTTGGGGACTTACAATGAGCAGTTCTTC.

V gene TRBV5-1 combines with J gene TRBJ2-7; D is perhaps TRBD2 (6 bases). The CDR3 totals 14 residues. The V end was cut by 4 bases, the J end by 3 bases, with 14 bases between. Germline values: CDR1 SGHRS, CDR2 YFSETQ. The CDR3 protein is CASSLSGGYYEQYF. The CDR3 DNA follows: TGCGCCAGCAGCCTTTCCGGGGGATACTACGAGCAGTACTTC.

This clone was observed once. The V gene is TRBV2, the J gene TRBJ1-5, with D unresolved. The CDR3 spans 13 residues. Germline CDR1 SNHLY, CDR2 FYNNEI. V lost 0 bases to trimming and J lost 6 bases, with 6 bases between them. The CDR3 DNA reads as TGTGCCAGCAGTGAAGCAAGAGGTCAGCCCCAGCATTTT. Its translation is CASSEARGQPQHF. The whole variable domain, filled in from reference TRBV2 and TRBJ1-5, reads EPEVTQTPSHQVTQMGQEVILRCVPISNHLYFYWYRQILGQKVEFLVSFYNNEISEKSEIFDDQFSVERPDGSNFTLKIRSTKLEDSAMYFCASSEARGQPQHFGDGTRLSIL.

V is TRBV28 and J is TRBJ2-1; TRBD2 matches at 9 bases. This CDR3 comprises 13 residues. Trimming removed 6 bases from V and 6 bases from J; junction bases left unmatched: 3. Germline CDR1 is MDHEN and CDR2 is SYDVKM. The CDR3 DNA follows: TGTGCCAGCAGGACTAGCGGCACCAATGAGCAGTTCTTC. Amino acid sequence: CASRTSGTNEQFF. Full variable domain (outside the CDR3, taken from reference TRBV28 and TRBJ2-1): DVKVTQSSRYLVKRTGEKVFLECVQDMDHENMFWYRQDPGLGLRLIYFSYDVKMKEKGDIPEGYSVSREKKERFSLILESASTNQTSMYLCASRTSGTNEQFFGPGTRLTVL.

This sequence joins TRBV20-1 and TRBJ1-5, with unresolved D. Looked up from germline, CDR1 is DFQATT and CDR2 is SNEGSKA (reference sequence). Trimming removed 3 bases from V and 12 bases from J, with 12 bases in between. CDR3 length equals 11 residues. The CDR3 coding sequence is TGCAGTGCTAGGTTATGGCCACACCAGCATTTT. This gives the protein CSARLWPHQHF.

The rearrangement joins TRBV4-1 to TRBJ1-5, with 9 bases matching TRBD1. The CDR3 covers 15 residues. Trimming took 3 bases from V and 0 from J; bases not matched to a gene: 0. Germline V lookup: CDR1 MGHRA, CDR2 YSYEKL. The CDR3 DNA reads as TGCGCCAGCAGCCAGGGACAGGGTAGCAATCAGCCCCAGCATTTT. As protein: CASSQGQGSNQPQHF.

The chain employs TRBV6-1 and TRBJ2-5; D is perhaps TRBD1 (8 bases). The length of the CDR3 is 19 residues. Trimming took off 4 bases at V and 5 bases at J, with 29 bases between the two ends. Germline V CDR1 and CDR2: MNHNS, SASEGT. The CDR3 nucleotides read TGTGCCAGCAGTGCCCCTCAGGGGGCGAGCGGGGTATTGGGGGAGACCCAGTACTTC. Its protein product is CASSAPQGASGVLGETQYF.